This is a list of T cell receptor beta chains from one sample in a study of cytomegalovirus exposure and HLA in healthy donors. Repertoires were generated with immunoSEQ multiplex PCR, while TCRdb's copy carries only in-frame clones and drops some. The sample has under 200,000 clones, around 80% seen once; the top ten hold roughly 7.6%. The material sequenced was PBMCs. These receptors originate from a woman aged 40 to 49 in good health and CMV-seropositive. The CDR3 runs from the conserved cysteine through the conserved F or W. D genes are given only for firm matches. Size is omitted from some rows. Given values are once, few, many or a class for expanded clones.

V gene	J gene	clone size	D gene	CDR3 protein	CDR3 DNA
TRBV15	TRBJ1-2	.	TRBD1	CATSRGGQGAGGYTF	TGTGCCACCAGCAGAGGGGGACAGGGGGCGGGCGGCTACACCTTC
TRBV2	TRBJ2-7	.	TRBD1	CASSERDRGWGQYF	TGTGCCAGCAGTGAGAGGGACAGGGGATGGGGGCAGTACTTC
TRBV4-3	TRBJ2-1	.	TRBD1	CASSQDGTGGTATPNEQFF	TGCGCCAGCAGCCAAGATGGGACAGGAGGGACTGCGACCCCCAATGAGCAGTTCTTC
TRBV6-1	TRBJ1-2	.	TRBD1	CASSDNRGRVDGYTF	TGTGCCAGCAGTGATAACAGGGGGCGCGTGGATGGCTACACCTTC
TRBV28	TRBJ2-1	.	.	CASSFGLRPYNEQFF	TGTGCCAGCAGTTTTGGCCTGCGGCCCTACAATGAGCAGTTCTTC
TRBV19	TRBJ1-5	.	.	CASSIQSGPQPQHF	TGTGCCAGTAGTATACAGTCAGGCCCCCAGCCCCAGCATTTT
TRBV7-9	TRBJ1-3	.	TRBD1	CASSPQGLSKGNTIYF	TGTGCCAGCAGCCCACAGGGGTTGTCGAAGGGAAACACCATATATTTT
TRBV5-1	TRBJ2-5	.	.	CASSFAYRQETQYF	TGCGCCAGCAGCTTTGCATACAGGCAAGAGACCCAGTACTTC
TRBV9	TRBJ2-7	.	.	CASSLSVAGYEQYF	TGTGCCAGCAGCCTGAGTGTCGCCGGGTACGAGCAGTACTTC
TRBV7-2	TRBJ2-5	.	TRBD2	CASSLRGSQETQYF	TGTGCCAGCAGCTTGCGGGGGAGCCAAGAGACCCAGTACTTC
TRBV19	TRBJ2-7	.	.	CASSIQAGGRYEQYF	TGTGCCAGTAGTATCCAAGCGGGCGGGCGCTACGAGCAGTACTTC
TRBV7-2	TRBJ2-3	.	TRBD1	CASSLRITGQGKDTQYF	TGTGCCAGCAGCTTGAGAATTACGGGACAGGGGAAAGATACGCAGTATTTT
TRBV11-2	TRBJ2-2	once	.	CASSSERDTGELFF	TGTGCCAGCAGCTCGGAGAGGGACACCGGGGAGCTGTTTTTT
TRBV28	TRBJ1-2	.	.	CASRRHLQGNYGYTF	TGTGCCAGCAGACGACACCTACAGGGCAACTATGGCTACACCTTC
TRBV2	TRBJ2-7	few	TRBD2	CASIITSGTSYEQYF	TGTGCCAGCATCATTACTAGCGGGACCTCCTACGAGCAGTACTTC
TRBV28	TRBJ1-1	.	TRBD1	CASSEQGANEAFF	TGTGCCAGCAGTGAACAGGGGGCGAATGAAGCTTTCTTT
TRBV2	TRBJ2-1	.	.	CASSPGLSSYNEQFF	TGTGCCAGCAGCCCGGGACTCAGCTCCTACAATGAGCAGTTCTTC
TRBV11-3	TRBJ2-3	few	.	CASSLNAGSTTDTQYF	TGTGCCAGCAGCTTAAATGCGGGTAGTACCACAGATACGCAGTATTTT
TRBV2	TRBJ2-7	.	.	CASSLLAVQTYEQYF	TGTGCCAGCAGCCTATTAGCGGTACAAACCTACGAGCAGTACTTC
TRBV11-2	TRBJ1-3	.	.	CASSPRVIGNTIYF	TGTGCCAGCAGCCCCAGGGTTATCGGAAACACCATATATTTT
TRBV5-5	TRBJ2-7	.	.	CASSLVGGQPPYEQYF	TGTGCCAGCAGCTTGGTCGGCGGACAGCCCCCCTACGAGCAGTACTTC
TRBV5-5	TRBJ1-2	once	.	CASSLGSPEYGYTF	TGTGCCAGCAGTTTGGGATCCCCGGAGTATGGCTACACCTTC
TRBV6-4	TRBJ1-3	.	.	CASSDLGERENSGNTIYF	TGTGCCAGCAGTGACCTCGGAGAGCGGGAAAACTCTGGAAACACCATATATTTT
TRBV28	TRBJ1-5	once	.	CASSNLLNQPQHF	TGTGCCAGCAGTAACCTATTAAATCAGCCCCAGCATTTT
TRBV6-6	TRBJ2-7	.	TRBD2	CASSYLASGSSEQYF	TGTGCCAGCAGTTACTTGGCTAGCGGGAGTTCCGAGCAGTACTTC
TRBV5-8	TRBJ2-7	.	TRBD2	CASSEASGKQYF	TGTGCCAGCAGCGAGGCCAGCGGGAAGCAGTACTTC
TRBV27	TRBJ1-1	.	TRBD1	CASSPTGQLNTEAFF	TGTGCCAGCAGCCCCACGGGACAGCTGAACACTGAAGCTTTCTTT
TRBV27	TRBJ1-2	.	.	CASRQMPYGYTF	TGTGCCAGCAGACAGATGCCTTATGGCTACACCTTC
TRBV28	TRBJ2-1	.	TRBD1	CASRTTGQGVQGEQFF	TGTGCCAGCAGAACTACGGGACAGGGGGTACAAGGTGAGCAGTTCTTC
TRBV29-1	TRBJ2-7	.	TRBD1	CSANGGRDSGSEQYF	TGCAGCGCAAATGGGGGCCGGGACAGCGGCTCCGAGCAGTACTTC
TRBV9	TRBJ2-5	once	TRBD1	CASSVGTGAYQETQYF	TGTGCCAGCAGCGTAGGGACAGGAGCGTACCAAGAGACCCAGTACTTC
TRBV9	TRBJ2-1	.	.	CASSVASEQFF	TGTGCCAGCAGCGTAGCGAGTGAGCAGTTCTTC
TRBV28	TRBJ1-1	.	.	CASSPRTVRPKGTEAFF	TGTGCCAGCAGTCCGCGAACAGTCAGACCCAAAGGCACTGAAGCTTTCTTT
TRBV6-5	TRBJ2-7	.	.	CASSAGTASSYEQYF	TGTGCCAGCAGTGCCGGGACTGCTAGCTCCTACGAGCAGTACTTC
TRBV7-9	TRBJ2-2	once	TRBD2	CASSPLAGGLLFF	TGTGCCAGCAGCCCTCTAGCGGGAGGGCTACTGTTTTTT
TRBV28	TRBJ1-1	.	.	CASSSQIAVNTEAFF	TGTGCCAGCAGCTCCCAGATCGCGGTGAACACTGAAGCTTTCTTT
TRBV29-1	TRBJ1-5	.	.	CSVVSGFSNQPQHF	TGCAGCGTTGTTTCGGGATTTAGCAATCAGCCCCAGCATTTT
TRBV7-3	TRBJ2-1	.	TRBD2	CASSLDLSGRGQFF	TGTGCCAGCAGCTTGGATTTGAGCGGGAGAGGGCAGTTCTTC
TRBV6-6	TRBJ2-1	.	.	CASTGGLGGNEQFF	TGTGCCAGCACTGGGGGGTTGGGGGGCAATGAGCAGTTCTTC
TRBV27	TRBJ2-1	few	TRBD2	CASSLSLAAYNEQFF	TGTGCCAGCAGTTTGAGTCTAGCGGCCTACAATGAGCAGTTCTTC
TRBV11-3	TRBJ2-1	.	TRBD2	CASSLRLASSYNEQFF	TGTGCCAGCAGCCTCCGACTAGCGAGCTCCTACAATGAGCAGTTCTTC
TRBV9	TRBJ2-1	.	TRBD2	CASSVVGGLGQRDYNEQFF	TGTGCCAGCAGCGTAGTAGGAGGACTAGGTCAAAGGGACTACAATGAGCAGTTCTTC